These 18 T cell receptor beta chains came from one sample sequenced in a study of PD-L1 blockade in urothelial cancer. TCRdb's copy holds only in-frame clones and misses some; the assay was immunoSEQ multiplex PCR. The table has about 41,000 clones, roughly four fifths seen once; the top ten hold 18%. The sequencing used PBMCs, collected around atezolizumab (anti-PD-L1) treatment. Every receptor here comes from a man aged 60 to 75 with urothelial cancer.

This chain connects TRBV5-1 to TRBJ1-6; D is possibly TRBD1 (5 bases). CDR1 and CDR2 from the germline V gene are SGHRS and YFSETQ. The germline V and J ends were trimmed by 4 bases and 4 bases, with 18 bases remaining between them. CDR3 length: 17 residues. This chain's CDR3 is CASSPTGGAAYNSPLHF. CDR3 nucleotide sequence: TGCGCCAGCAGCCCGACGGGGGGTGCGGCTTATAATTCACCCCTCCACTTT. The entire variable domain, with the rest obtained from reference TRBV5-1 and TRBJ1-6, is as follows: KAGVTQTPRYLIKTRGQQVTLSCSPISGHRSVSWYQQTPGQGLQFLFEYFSETQRNKGNFPGRFSGRQFSNSRSEMNVSTLELGDSALYLCASSPTGGAAYNSPLHFGNGTRLTVT.

The V and J genes are TRBV28 and TRBJ2-7, with 7 positions matching TRBD1. Per the germline V gene, CDR1 is MDHEN and CDR2 is SYDVKM. J gave up 3 bases and V 6 bases, and 5 bases lay outside the gene matches. This CDR3 region has 13 residues. In DNA form, the CDR3 reads TGTGCCAGCAGGAGGACAGGAGACTACGAGCAGTACTTC. As protein: CASRRTGDYEQYF.

The CDR3: CASSKSWSDQPQHF. In DNA, the CDR3 is TGCGCCAGCAGCAAATCCTGGAGCGATCAGCCCCAGCATTTT. The chain combines TRBV4-1 with TRBJ1-5, with D unclear. Germline CDR1 is MGHRA and CDR2 is YSYEKL. CDR3 length equals 14 residues. The V and J ends lost 5 bases and 5 bases respectively, with 13 bases between them.

The chain recombines TRBV7-9 with TRBJ1-1; 12 bases align to TRBD1. There are 16 residues in the CDR3. The V gene end was trimmed by 5 bases and the J gene end by 4 bases; junction bases not matched to a gene: 8. The V gene's germline CDR1 is SEHNR and CDR2 FQNEAQ (reference sequence). The CDR3 is CASSPPGQGAPTEAFF. CDR3 nucleotide sequence: TGTGCCAGCAGCCCCCCGGGACAGGGGGCGCCCACTGAAGCTTTCTTT.

J is TRBJ2-7 and V is TRBV5-4, with D tentatively TRBD1 (6 bases). V lost 4 bases, J lost 3 bases, and 20 bases lay in between. This CDR3 contains 16 residues. Germline V CDR1 and CDR2: SGHNT, YYREEE (reference sequence). The CDR3 is CASSRDGAGVFYEQYF. The CDR3 DNA is TGTGCCAGCAGCCGAGATGGAGCAGGGGTCTTCTACGAGCAGTACTTC.

V is TRBV11-2 and J is TRBJ1-2, with TRBD1 identical over 7 bases. V lost 4 bases, J lost 4 bases, and 9 bases stayed unmatched. The CDR3 consists of 15 residues. CDR1 is SGHAT and CDR2 is FQNNGV in the germline V gene. The CDR3 nucleotides read TGTGCCAGCAGCTCTCCGGGACAGAAAAGCTATGGCTACACCTTC. Translated, it gives CASSSPGQKSYGYTF.

V and J are TRBV19 and TRBJ2-3; TRBD2 matches at 8 bases. V was clipped by 4 bases and J by 6 bases; unmatched bases: 12. Germline assignment: CDR1 LNHDA and CDR2 SQIVND (reference sequence). This CDR3 has 16 amino acids. CDR3 sequence: CASSTRWRGAMDTQYF. CDR3 in DNA: TGTGCCAGTAGTACTCGATGGCGGGGGGCCATGGATACGCAGTATTTT. Variable domain in full (rest from reference TRBV19 and TRBJ2-3): DGGITQSPKYLFRKEGQNVTLSCEQNLNHDAMYWYRQDPGQGLRLIYYSQIVNDFQKGDIAEGYSVSREKKESFPLTVTSAQKNPTAFYLCASSTRWRGAMDTQYFGPGTRLTVL.

The J gene is TRBJ1-1, the V gene TRBV19; the match to TRBD1 covers 9 bases. The CDR3 extends over 15 amino acids. V dropped 4 bases and J dropped 1; count of bases not matched to a gene: 4. Germline CDR1 and CDR2: LNHDA and SQIVND (reference sequence). CDR3 sequence: CASSTSDRGNTEAFF. CDR3 in DNA: TGTGCCAGTAGTACCTCGGACAGGGGGAACACTGAAGCTTTCTTT. The whole variable domain, filled in from reference TRBV19 and TRBJ1-1, reads DGGITQSPKYLFRKEGQNVTLSCEQNLNHDAMYWYRQDPGQGLRLIYYSQIVNDFQKGDIAEGYSVSREKKESFPLTVTSAQKNPTAFYLCASSTSDRGNTEAFFGQGTRLTVV.

This clone was counted only a few times. The chain joins TRBV28 to TRBJ2-1; tentative D call: TRBD1 (5 bases). V gave up 6 bases and J gave up 3 bases, with 12 bases separating them. The CDR3 is 14 residues long. Germline CDR1 is MDHEN and CDR2 is SYDVKM. The CDR3 loop is CASSRAGLYNEQFF. The CDR3 DNA is TGTGCCAGCAGCCGGGCAGGGCTCTACAATGAGCAGTTCTTC.

The genes are TRBV9 and TRBJ1-6; weak D call: TRBD1 (5 bases). The germline V and J ends were trimmed by 3 bases and 8 bases, with 12 bases remaining between them. The CDR3 runs to 14 residues. Germline V gene lookup returns CDR1 SGDLS and CDR2 YYNGEE. In DNA, the CDR3 is TGTGCCAGCAGCGAGGCAGGGCAATATTCACCCCTCCACTTT. Translating it yields CASSEAGQYSPLHF.

The V call is TRBV5-1, the J call TRBJ2-1, with 8 bases aligning to TRBD2. Germline CDR1 and CDR2: SGHRS and YFSETQ. There are 14 residues in the CDR3. V dropped 2 bases and J dropped 8; count of bases not matched to a gene: 6. CDR3 in DNA: TGCGCCAGCAGCTTACCGGGGGGGCCTTATGAGCAGTTCTTC. Translating it yields CASSLPGGPYEQFF. Using reference TRBV5-1 and TRBJ2-1 for the parts outside the CDR3, the full variable domain is KAGVTQTPRYLIKTRGQQVTLSCSPISGHRSVSWYQQTPGQGLQFLFEYFSETQRNKGNFPGRFSGRQFSNSRSEMNVSTLELGDSALYLCASSLPGGPYEQFFGPGTRLTVL.

J is TRBJ2-5 and V is TRBV30; tentatively, D is TRBD2 (5 bases). Trimming stripped 5 bases from V and 0 bases from J, with 7 bases between. Germline values: CDR1 GTSNPN, CDR2 SVGIG (reference sequence). The CDR3 has 12 residues. CDR3 nucleotides: TGTGCCTGGGTGACTAACCAAGAGACCCAGTACTTC. It is translated as CAWVTNQETQYF.

This chain joins TRBV18 and TRBJ2-1, with 9 bases aligning to TRBD2. The CDR3 contains 15 residues. The trim removed 3 bases at V and 6 bases at J, leaving 6 bases unmatched. CDR1 is KGHSH, CDR2 LQKENI, per germline. The CDR3, as DNA: TGTGCCAGCTCACCCCTGGCGGGGGGGCTCAATGAGCAGTTCTTC. This translates into CASSPLAGGLNEQFF. The whole variable domain, remainder taken from reference TRBV18 and TRBJ2-1, is NAGVMQNPRHLVRRRGQEARLRCSPMKGHSHVYWYRQLPEEGLKFMVYLQKENIIDESGMPKERFSAEFPKEGPSILRIQQVVRGDSAAYFCASSPLAGGLNEQFFGPGTRLTVL.

The chain couples TRBV6-5 to TRBJ2-7; no clear D. Germline CDR1 and CDR2: MNHEY and SVGAGI. Trimming left V 6 bases short and J 0 bases short, with 12 bases between. The CDR3 runs 14 residues. The CDR3 here is CASSQTPDSYEQYF. The DNA of the CDR3 is TGTGCCAGCAGCCAGACACCGGACTCCTACGAGCAGTACTTC.

The chain carries TRBV27 and TRBJ2-2; tentatively, D is TRBD1 (7 bases). V dropped 5 bases and J dropped 7 bases, with 20 bases sitting between them. Germline V gene data show CDR1 as MNHEY and CDR2 as SMNVEV (reference sequence). CDR3 size: 16 residues. The CDR3 loop is CASSVYQGGELGELFF. The CDR3 DNA is TGTGCCAGCAGTGTATATCAGGGGGGCGAGCTCGGGGAGCTGTTTTTT.

The chain links TRBV30 to TRBJ2-7; TRBD1 agrees at 8 bases. This CDR3 contains 13 residues. Per germline, CDR1 GTSNPN and CDR2 SVGIG (reference sequence). V shed 3 bases, J shed 6 bases, and the junction held 7 bases outside the gene matches. The CDR3 sequence is CAWSEMGTGEQYF. For the CDR3, the DNA is TGTGCCTGGAGCGAAATGGGGACAGGCGAGCAGTACTTC.

The chain uses TRBV21-1 and TRBJ2-7; TRBD1 reflects the table's D call only, with no check against the DNA. TRBV21-1 corresponds to a pseudogene. This CDR3 comprises 13 residues. The CDR3 DNA reads TGTGCCATCCAGAGACAGGGGCCCTACGAGCAGTACTTC. Translated, it gives CAIQRQGPYEQYF.

The chain combines TRBV6-1 with TRBJ2-1; TRBD2 matches at 12 bases. The CDR3 covers 14 residues. Germline CDR1 MNHNS, CDR2 SASEGT. The ends lost 5 bases at V and 5 bases at J; junction bases unmatched: 1. CDR3 in amino acids: CASSLAGGNNEQFF. CDR3 nucleotides: TGTGCCAGCAGTCTAGCGGGGGGGAACAATGAGCAGTTCTTC.